This T cell receptor beta chain appears in the sequencing data of a study of shared clonotypes between healthy human individuals. TCRdb keeps only in-frame clones here, not all; method: immunoSEQ multiplex PCR. The sample has some 2.1 million clones, 85% to 95% seen once; the top ten hold more than 1.5%. Naivety among CD8 cells was defined by CD45RO negativity and positive CCR7 selection, thereby excluding terminally differentiated effector memory CD45RA+ cells. This CDR3 region has 16 residues. V shed 1 base, J shed 5 bases, and the junction held 8 bases outside the gene matches. CDR1 is SGHVS and CDR2 is FNYEAQ in the germline V gene.

This clonotype was sampled from a man aged 18-30 years in good health. Some clones in this sample may be carry-over from other donors' samples. This chain links TRBV7-6 with TRBJ2-7; 10 bases are a match to TRBD2. Source material: naive CD8+ T cells from PBMCs. The CDR3 spells CASSLVASGRSDEQYF. In DNA, the CDR3 is TGTGCCAGCAGCTTAGTCGCTAGCGGGAGATCAGACGAGCAGTACTTC.